Listed below are T cell receptor beta chains from one sample, sequenced in a study of tumor-infiltrating lymphocytes in primary liver carcinoma. TCRdb used MiXCR to reprocess the multiplex PCR reads, holding one entry per CDR3 protein. The sample lists around 71,000 distinct CDR3 sequences; around 75% were seen once. Sequencing input: liver tumor tissue from sampling region 4. These receptors all come from a woman aged 60-75 years with primary liver carcinoma and hepatitis B virus infection. The CDR3 runs from the conserved cysteine through the conserved F or W. The D gene is left open where the match is weak. Size values are once, few and many counts, or a class for expanded clones, and some rows have none.

d_call,j_call,clone_size,v_call,cdr3_aa,cdr3_nt
-,TRBJ2-2,many,TRBV29-1,CSVGTAGSNTGELFF,TGCAGCGTCGGGACAGCGGGTTCGAACACCGGGGAGCTGTTTTTT
TRBD1,TRBJ2-7,-,TRBV11-3,CAGSAGTGGNYEQYF,TGTGCCGGCAGCGCAGGGACAGGGGGCAACTACGAGCAGTACTTC
TRBD1,TRBJ2-3,-,TRBV4-2,CVSGQEGTGSRTDTQYF,TGTGTCAGCGGCCAAGAGGGGACAGGGTCTCGCACAGATACGCAGTATTTT
TRBD1,TRBJ2-7,-,TRBV29-1,CSISTGTGREQYF,TGCAGCATTAGCACAGGGACAGGGCGCGAGCAGTACTTC
TRBD1,TRBJ2-7,many,TRBV18,CASSATSPGTAYEQYF,TGTGCCAGCTCAGCCACAAGCCCCGGGACAGCCTACGAGCAGTACTTC
-,TRBJ2-3,many,TRBV5-8,CASRKIQGIAQYF,TGTGCCAGCAGAAAGATCCAGGGGATTGCGCAGTATTTT
TRBD2,TRBJ2-3,medium-sized,TRBV5-6,CASSLLAPTDTQYF,TGTGCCAGCAGCTTACTAGCGCCCACAGATACGCAGTATTTT
TRBD2,TRBJ2-5,-,TRBV7-9,CASSSPPSGNQEAQYF,TGTGCCAGCAGCTCCCCCCCTAGCGGGAACCAAGAGGCCCAGTACTTC
-,TRBJ2-3,-,TRBV29-1,CSVDGGGIDTQFF,TGCAGCGTTGACGGTGGAGGCATAGATACGCAGTTTTTT
TRBD2,TRBJ2-5,-,TRBV10-3,CAIHGTSGQETQYF,TGCGCCATCCACGGGACTAGCGGTCAAGAGACCCAGTACTTC
TRBD2,TRBJ2-3,-,TRBV29-1,CSVEGCLAGLGDTQYF,TGCAGCGTTGAAGGGTGCTTAGCGGGTCTTGGAGATACGCAGTATTTT
-,TRBJ2-1,-,TRBV28,CTSSSPVGGTCNEQFF,TGTACTAGCAGTTCTCCAGTCGGGGGTACCTGCAATGAGCAGTTCTTC
-,TRBJ2-1,-,TRBV6-2/TRBV6-3,CASSYGRDEQLF,TGTGCCAGCAGTTATGGGCGAGATGAGCAGCTCTTC
-,TRBJ2-7,-,TRBV12-3/TRBV12-4,CASSQTSYEQYF,TGTGCCAGCAGCCAGACTAGTTACGAGCAGTACTTC
-,TRBJ2-2,many,TRBV5-5,CASSYSGGSNTGELFF,TGTGCCAGCAGCTATTCGGGTGGCTCGAACACCGGGGAGCTGTTTTTT
TRBD2,TRBJ2-3,-,TRBV5-1,CVSATSGSPPVTQYF,TGCGTCAGTGCTACTAGCGGGAGTCCCCCAGTTACGCAGTATTTT
TRBD2,TRBJ2-7,once,TRBV7-2,CASTSMGLAASYEQYF,TGTGCCAGCACCTCCATGGGACTAGCGGCCTCCTACGAGCAGTACTTC
-,TRBJ2-5,many,TRBV12-3/TRBV12-4,CASSDPPTQETQYF,TGTGCCAGCAGTGACCCTCCCACCCAAGAGACCCAGTACTTC
TRBD1,TRBJ1-2,many,TRBV7-9,CASSQGGWQGGSYGYTF,TGTGCCAGCAGCCAGGGGGGATGGCAGGGAGGCTCCTATGGCTACACCTTC
-,TRBJ1-5,-,TRBV6-1,CTSSETGEVQPQHF,TGTACCAGCAGTGAAACCGGCGAGGTTCAGCCCCAACATTTT
TRBD1,TRBJ1-5,-,TRBV12-3/TRBV12-4,CVSRPDRENQPEHF,TGTGTCAGCAGGCCTGACAGGGAGAATCAGCCCGAGCATTTT
TRBD1,TRBJ2-3,-,TRBV11-2,CTSSFLGTDTRYF,TGTACCAGCAGCTTCCTCGGGACAGATACCCGGTATTTT
-,TRBJ2-7,many,TRBV6-1,CASSLEGTGSYEQYF,TGTGCCAGCAGTTTAGAAGGGACGGGCTCCTACGAGCAGTACTTC
-,TRBJ2-1,-,TRBV12-5,CASDSRAGAYNEQFF,TGTGCCAGTGACTCCCGGGCTGGGGCCTACAATGAGCAGTTCTTC
TRBD2,TRBJ2-1,-,TRBV7-8,CASSLSPSGRLRNEQFF,TGTGCCAGCAGCTTGTCCCCTAGCGGGAGACTTAGGAATGAGCAGTTCTTC
-,TRBJ2-7,-,TRBV6-5,CASSPHPGGDQYF,TGTGCCAGCAGCCCTCACCCCGGGGGAGATCAGTACTTC
-,TRBJ2-7,-,TRBV6-5,CAGSYSPALSYEQYF,TGTGCCGGCAGTTACTCGCCAGCCCTATCCTACGAGCAGTACTTC
-,TRBJ2-4,many,TRBV5-1,CASSYDPNLAKNIQYF,TGCGCCAGCAGTTATGACCCCAACCTAGCCAAAAACATTCAGTACTTC
-,TRBJ1-2,many,TRBV6-5,CAATSANYGYTF,TGTGCCGCAACCTCAGCTAACTATGGCTACACCTTC
-,TRBJ2-7,few,TRBV4-1,CASSQDRDGVGTYKQYF,TGCGCTAGCAGCCAAGACCGCGACGGAGTTGGGACCTACAAGCAGTACTTC
TRBD2,TRBJ2-3,-,TRBV18,CASSPSLGLAVSTDTQYF,TGTGCCAGCTCACCGTCTCTAGGACTAGCGGTTAGCACAGATACGCAGTATTTT
-,TRBJ1-2,-,TRBV2,CASKGAGDGYTF,TGTGCCAGCAAGGGAGCAGGGGACGGCTACACCTTC
TRBD2,TRBJ2-5,-,TRBV24-1,CATSDSSGTSVMSRYF,TGTGCCACCAGTGACTCCTCCGGGACTAGCGTGATGTCCCGGTACTTC
-,TRBJ2-3,-,TRBV11-2,CASCLEWTDTDTQYF,TGTGCCAGCTGCTTAGAATGGACCGACACAGATACGCAGTATTTT
-,TRBJ1-2,many,TRBV12-3/TRBV12-4,CASSLEGLTDNYGYTF,TGTGCCAGCAGTTTAGAAGGTCTAACAGATAATTATGGCTACACCTTC
-,TRBJ2-7,-,TRBV7-9,CASSVGSGDSYEQYF,TGTGCCAGCAGCGTCGGGTCAGGAGACTCCTACGAGCAGTACTTC
TRBD2,TRBJ2-2,-,TRBV6-5,CASSLLAGGTRELFF,TGTGCCAGCAGCCTACTAGCGGGAGGTACCCGGGAGCTGTTCTTT
-,TRBJ1-2,-,TRBV29-1,CSVEISHREGYGYTF,TGCAGCGTTGAGATTTCCCATAGGGAAGGCTATGGTTACACCTTC
-,TRBJ1-2,few,TRBV29-1,CSADQGTQKGGYTF,TGCAGCGCCGATCAGGGAACTCAGAAGGGCGGATACACCTTC
TRBD2,TRBJ2-3,-,TRBV28,CASSLSAGGPTADTRYF,TGTGCCAGCAGTTTATCGGCGGGAGGGCCCACCGCAGATACGCGGTATTTT
-,TRBJ2-3,-,TRBV11-2,CAGRLVGSTDTQYF,TGTGCCGGCAGATTAGTTGGGAGCACGGATACGCAGTATTTT
TRBD1,TRBJ1-2,-,TRBV11-2,CTSSLTIQGDGGYTF,TGTACCAGCAGCTTAACGATACAGGGGGATGGTGGCTACACCTTC
TRBD2,TRBJ2-4,many,TRBV5-4,CASSYAGDNKNIQYF,TGTGCCAGCAGCTATGCGGGAGACAACAAAAACATTCAGTACTTC
-,TRBJ1-5,-,TRBV28,CANSFVDYTDTQHF,TGTGCCAACAGTTTTGTGGATTACACAGATACGCAGCATTTT